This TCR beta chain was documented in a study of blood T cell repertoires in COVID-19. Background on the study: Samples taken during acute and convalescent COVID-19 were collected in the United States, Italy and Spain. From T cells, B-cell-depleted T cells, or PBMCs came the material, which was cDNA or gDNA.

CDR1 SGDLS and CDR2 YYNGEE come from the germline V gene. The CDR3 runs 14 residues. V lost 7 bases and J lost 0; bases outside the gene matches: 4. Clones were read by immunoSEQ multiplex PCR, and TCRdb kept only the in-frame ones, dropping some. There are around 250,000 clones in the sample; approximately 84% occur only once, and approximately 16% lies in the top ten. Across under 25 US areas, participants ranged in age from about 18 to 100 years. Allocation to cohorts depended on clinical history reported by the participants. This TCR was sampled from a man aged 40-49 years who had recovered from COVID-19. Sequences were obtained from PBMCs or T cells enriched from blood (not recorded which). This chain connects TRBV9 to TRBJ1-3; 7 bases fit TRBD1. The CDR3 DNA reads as TGTGCCAGCGGGGGACAGAGCTCTGGAAACACCATATATTTT. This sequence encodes CASGGQSSGNTIYF.